The clone carrying this TCR beta chain was seen a handful of times. The data were obtained in a study of shared clonotypes between healthy human individuals. CDR3 length: 13 amino acids. The germline V gene has CDR1 KGHSH and CDR2 LQKENI. V lost 4 bases and J lost 4, with 9 bases in between. Amplification in unsorted PBMC replicate PCRs started from around 0.3 ug DNA, which equals around 31,000 T cell genomes. Method: immunoSEQ multiplex PCR; TCRdb's copy keeps in-frame clones and lacks some. The table has about half a million clones, around 79% seen once. The receptor was derived from a woman aged 35 to 49 in good health. Some clones in this sample may be carry-over from other donors' samples. The rearrangement joins TRBV18 to TRBJ2-3; D gene unclear. Input material: PBMCs. CDR3 DNA sequence: TGTGCCAGCTCACGAATAGCTCCAGATACGCAGTATTTT. Its protein product is CASSRIAPDTQYF.